This T cell receptor beta chain is drawn from a study of blood T cell repertoires in COVID-19. Study-level information: Samples representing acute and convalescent COVID-19 were sourced from the United States, Italy and Spain.

The V gene lost 5 bases and the J gene lost 2 bases, with 13 bases spanning the gap. CDR1 is MNHEY, CDR2 SMNVEV, per germline (reference sequence). The CDR3 loop spans 15 amino acids. TCRdb's table, derived via immunoSEQ multiplex PCR, lists solely in-frame clones and lacks some. The repertoire includes some 68,000 clones, 90% of them detected once, and under 0.65% sits in the top ten. The rearrangement links TRBV27 to TRBJ2-1; D possibly corresponds to TRBD1 (5 bases). The specimen sequenced was peripheral blood. This receptor was taken from a man aged 45-65 years with COVID-19, enrolled during active disease. The CDR3 is CASSPLRETYNEQFF. The CDR3 DNA follows: TGTGCCAGCAGTCCCCTCAGGGAAACCTACAATGAGCAGTTCTTC.